The TCR beta chain described here comes from a study of CD8 T cells in ankylosing spondylitis. About this clonotype itself: Its target is unknown.

General study results and limits: Seemingly distinctive of ankylosing spondylitis blood was a TCR beta motif formed by eight highly homologous variants. Clones tied to disease were said to be significantly enriched in matched ankylosing spondylitis synovial fluid. Disease-linked clones were found to be CD8+ and relatively rare in peripheral blood.

Researchers built TCR beta libraries using quantitative 5'-RACE with molecular barcodes. TCRdb re-called the 5' RACE reads with MiXCR, one entry per CDR3 protein. Of about 540,000 distinct CDR3 sequences in the sample, 12% were seen once. The receptor was isolated from a male donor with ankylosing spondylitis. Sequencing input: blood, either unsorted or a sorted T cell fraction (not recorded which).

CDR3 sequence (DNA): TGTGCCACCAGCAGAGTCGGGAGGACCTACGAGCAGTACGTC. Protein product: CATSRVGRTYEQYV. J is TRBJ2-7 and V is TRBV15; the match to TRBD2 covers 7 bases. Trimming cost V 1 base and J 2 bases; bases outside gene matches: 2. Germline V gene data show CDR1 as LNHNV and CDR2 as YYDKDF (reference sequence). The CDR3 contains 14 residues.